These 20 T cell receptor beta chains came from one sample sequenced in a study of response to subunit inactivated influenza vaccine. TCRdb re-analysed the RT-PCR reads in MiXCR, keeping a single row per CDR3 protein. The data contain about 500,000 distinct CDR3 sequences, approximately 17% of them singletons. The source material was CD4+ T cells sorted from PBMCs, sampled around 25 months after vaccination. All receptors come from a man in his fifties or sixties who received an inactivated influenza vaccine.

This clonotype has at least ten counts. This sequence joins TRBV19 and TRBJ1-6, with TRBD1 identical over 11 bases. Germline CDR1 and CDR2: LNHDA and SQIVND (reference sequence). The J segment lost 5 bases and the V segment lost 5 bases, leaving 2 bases of the junction unmatched. The CDR3 loop spans 15 amino acids. The CDR3 loop is CASSWDRGNNSPLHF. The CDR3 DNA sequence: TGTGCCAGTAGTTGGGACAGGGGGAATAATTCACCCCTCCACTTT. The variable domain in full, with the rest retrieved from reference TRBV19 and TRBJ1-6, is DGGITQSPKYLFRKEGQNVTLSCEQNLNHDAMYWYRQDPGQGLRLIYYSQIVNDFQKGDIAEGYSVSREKKESFPLTVTSAQKNPTAFYLCASSWDRGNNSPLHFGNGTRLTVT.

This clonotype appeared a few times. J is TRBJ2-7 and V is TRBV20-1; D is perhaps TRBD1 (5 bases). V lost 6 bases and J lost 2, with 14 bases in between. CDR1 and CDR2 from the germline V gene are DFQATT and SNEGSKA (reference sequence). The CDR3 length is 13 residues. The DNA for the CDR3 is TGCAGTGCCGGTCAGGGTACCCCCTACGAGCAGTACTTC. Protein: CSAGQGTPYEQYF.

This chain links TRBV20-1 with TRBJ2-3; unclear D gene. The CDR3 loop spans 14 amino acids. CDR1 and CDR2 from the germline V gene are DFQATT and SNEGSKA (reference sequence). The V end lost 4 bases, the J end lost 0 bases, and 11 bases lay between the germline ends. The CDR3 here is CSAMGQYSTDTQYF. CDR3 nucleotide sequence: TGCAGTGCTATGGGCCAATATAGCACAGATACGCAGTATTTT.

This clonotype was detected a few times. The rearrangement joins TRBV6-5 to TRBJ2-1, with 11 bases matching TRBD2. Germline CDR1 reads MNHEY; CDR2 reads SVGAGI. There are 17 residues in the CDR3. After removal of 2 bases from V and 4 bases from J, the junction contained 7 bases not matched to a gene. The CDR3: CASSYAASGRIYNEQFF. CDR3 in DNA: TGTGCCAGCAGTTACGCGGCTAGCGGGAGGATTTACAATGAGCAGTTCTTC.

The V and J genes are TRBV7-9 and TRBJ2-4; TRBD1 is a possible D gene (6 bases). CDR3 length: 14 residues. The germline V and J ends were trimmed by 5 bases and 9 bases, with 17 bases remaining between them. Germline V CDR1 and CDR2: SEHNR, FQNEAQ (reference sequence). CDR3 nucleotides: TGTGCCAGCAGCCCGGGGACATCTCGAGGCATTCAGTACTTC. Translated: CASSPGTSRGIQYF.

The rearrangement joins TRBV27 to TRBJ1-1, with TRBD1 matching over 7 bases. The ends lost 6 bases at V and 0 bases at J; junction bases unmatched: 4. This CDR3 contains 14 residues. Germline V gene lookup returns CDR1 MNHEY and CDR2 SMNVEV (reference sequence). This chain's CDR3 is CASRLTGVNTEAFF. The CDR3, as DNA: TGTGCCAGCAGACTTACAGGGGTGAACACTGAAGCTTTCTTT.

The sample holds a few counts of this clonotype. The rearrangement links TRBV6-1 to TRBJ2-3, with D perhaps given as TRBD1 or TRBD2 (5 bases each). The CDR3 is 14 amino acids. The germline V gene has CDR1 MNHNS and CDR2 SASEGT. The V end was cut by 6 bases, the J end by 0 bases, with 10 bases between. CDR3 sequence (DNA): TGTGCCAGCAGCAACGGGGCTAGCACAGATACGCAGTATTTT. Its protein is CASSNGASTDTQYF.

This clonotype was counted between two and nine times. The rearrangement joins TRBV10-3 to TRBJ2-3; D perhaps matches TRBD2 (6 bases). The V gene lost 2 bases and the J gene lost 3 bases, with 12 bases spanning the gap. CDR3 length: 15 residues. CDR1 is ENHRY and CDR2 is SYGVKD in the germline V gene. The CDR3 protein is CAISERESITDTQYF. Written as DNA, the CDR3 is TGTGCCATCAGTGAGCGGGAGTCGATAACAGATACGCAGTATTTT.

This clonotype turned up a few times. The rearrangement uses TRBV6-2 or TRBV6-3 and TRBJ1-1; 8 bases agree with TRBD1. V shed 5 bases, J shed 0 bases, and the junction held 11 bases outside the gene matches. In germline, CDR1 is MNHEY, CDR2 SVGEGT. The CDR3 has 17 amino acids. DNA for the CDR3: TGTGCCAGCAGTCGATCCTACAGGGGGGGAATGAACACTGAAGCTTTCTTT. Translated, it gives CASSRSYRGGMNTEAFF.

The V and J genes are TRBV7-8 and TRBJ2-7; 12 nucleotides align to TRBD2. Germline V CDR1 and CDR2: SGHVS, FQNEAQ. The J segment lost 1 base and the V segment lost 5 bases, leaving 9 bases of the junction unmatched. The CDR3 is made up of 17 amino acids. The CDR3 here is CASSPTGLAGGSYEQYF. CDR3 coding DNA: TGTGCCAGCAGCCCTACTGGTCTAGCGGGAGGGTCCTACGAGCAGTACTTC.

This clonotype has just a few counts. The chain combines TRBV20-1 with TRBJ2-2; possibly TRBD2 for D (5 bases). Germline CDR1 and CDR2: DFQATT and SNEGSKA (reference sequence). This CDR3 has 12 amino acids. V was clipped by 5 bases and J by 3 bases, with 7 bases between them. The CDR3 sequence is CSAPGDTGELFF. The DNA of the CDR3 is TGCAGTGCTCCCGGGGACACCGGGGAGCTGTTTTTT.

Only a few counts were recorded for this clonotype. J is TRBJ2-1 and V is TRBV7-2; D unresolved. V lost 7 bases and J 0 bases, leaving 10 bases between the germline ends. CDR1 and CDR2 (germline): SGHTA, FQGNSA. The CDR3 is 14 amino acids. The DNA for the CDR3 is TGTGCCAGCACCCCTAGGAGCTCCTACAATGAGCAGTTCTTC. Translating gives CASTPRSSYNEQFF.

This chain connects TRBV20-1 to TRBJ1-1, with 8 bases identical to TRBD1. V gave up 6 bases and J gave up 4 bases; unmatched junction bases: 13. The CDR3 is 15 residues long. CDR1 DFQATT and CDR2 SNEGSKA come from the germline V gene (reference sequence). The CDR3 nucleotides read TGCAGTGCCCTCCCGGGGACAGGAGGTTTCACTGAAGCTTTCTTT. Its translation: CSALPGTGGFTEAFF.

The CDR3 loop is CASSSWDQIYEQYF. DNA of the CDR3: TGTGCCAGCAGCTCATGGGACCAAATCTACGAGCAGTACTTC. The V call is TRBV11-2, the J call TRBJ2-7; D may be TRBD1 or TRBD2 (5 bases each). Germline CDR1 SGHAT, CDR2 FQNNGV. The CDR3 runs to 14 residues. V dropped 4 bases and J dropped 3 bases, with 13 bases sitting between them.

This clonotype was seen only a few times. The chain carries TRBV11-2 and TRBJ2-2; D is perhaps TRBD1 (7 bases). The germline V gene encodes CDR1 SGHAT and CDR2 FQNNGV. The V end lost 5 bases, the J end lost 5 bases, and 18 bases lay between the germline ends. This CDR3 is built from 16 residues. CDR3 sequence (DNA): TGTGCCAGCAGCAATGCCCAGGGGGGTAGTACCGGGGAGCTGTTTTTT. Protein product: CASSNAQGGSTGELFF.

This clonotype came up a few times. V is TRBV4-2 and J is TRBJ2-2, with D hard to call. There are 14 residues in the CDR3. Trimming pared 1 base from V and 8 bases from J, leaving 11 bases between. Germline V gene sequence: CDR1 LGHNA, CDR2 YNFKEQ. The CDR3 spells CASSQGDRSGELFF. Written as DNA, the CDR3 is TGTGCCAGCAGCCAAGGGGATAGATCTGGGGAGCTGTTTTTT.

This clonotype came up a few times. CDR3 DNA sequence: TGCAGTGCCCCCTCCGCTTATAATCAGTTCTTC. Its translation is CSAPSAYNQFF. V gene TRBV20-1 combines with J gene TRBJ2-1, with no clear D. Germline CDR1 reads DFQATT; CDR2 reads SNEGSKA (reference sequence). V lost 6 bases and J lost 13, with 16 bases in between. The CDR3 has 11 residues.

In this sample, this clonotype turned up a few times. The rearrangement links TRBV5-5 to TRBJ2-1; D possibly corresponds to TRBD1 (6 bases). V was clipped by 3 bases and J by 5 bases, with 18 bases between them. Germline CDR1 is SGHKS and CDR2 is YYEKEE (reference sequence). The CDR3 consists of 16 residues. The CDR3 loop is CASSSLPGDANNEQFF. The CDR3 coding sequence is TGTGCCAGCAGCTCCCTTCCAGGGGACGCAAACAATGAGCAGTTCTTC.

This clonotype was recorded a few times. The CDR3 nucleotides read TGTGCCAGCAGTTGGGGGCTGCGGAACTATGGCTACACCTTC. This sequence encodes CASSWGLRNYGYTF. The chain combines TRBV12-3 or TRBV12-4 with TRBJ1-2; D perhaps matches TRBD1 (6 bases). CDR3 length: 14 residues. V lost 4 bases to trimming and J lost 2 bases, with 11 bases between them.

This clonotype is a singleton in its sample. One junction end does not reproduce the germline sequence, and a read error may be involved. The CDR3 DNA reads TGTGCCAGCAGGTGGTCGGGGCGGGAGATCCAGTACTTC. Translating it yields CASRWSGREIQYF. The chain uses TRBV7-9 and TRBJ2-5; 7 bases line up with TRBD2. The CDR3 is 13 amino acids. Germline assignment: CDR1 SEHNR and CDR2 FQNEAQ (reference sequence). The variable domain in full, with the rest retrieved from reference TRBV7-9 and TRBJ2-5, is DTGVSQNPRHKITKRGQNVTFRCDPISEHNRLYWYRQTLGQGPEFLTYFQNEAQLEKSRLLSDRFSAERPKGSFSTLEIQRTEQGDSAMYLCASRWSGREIQYFGPGTRLLVL.